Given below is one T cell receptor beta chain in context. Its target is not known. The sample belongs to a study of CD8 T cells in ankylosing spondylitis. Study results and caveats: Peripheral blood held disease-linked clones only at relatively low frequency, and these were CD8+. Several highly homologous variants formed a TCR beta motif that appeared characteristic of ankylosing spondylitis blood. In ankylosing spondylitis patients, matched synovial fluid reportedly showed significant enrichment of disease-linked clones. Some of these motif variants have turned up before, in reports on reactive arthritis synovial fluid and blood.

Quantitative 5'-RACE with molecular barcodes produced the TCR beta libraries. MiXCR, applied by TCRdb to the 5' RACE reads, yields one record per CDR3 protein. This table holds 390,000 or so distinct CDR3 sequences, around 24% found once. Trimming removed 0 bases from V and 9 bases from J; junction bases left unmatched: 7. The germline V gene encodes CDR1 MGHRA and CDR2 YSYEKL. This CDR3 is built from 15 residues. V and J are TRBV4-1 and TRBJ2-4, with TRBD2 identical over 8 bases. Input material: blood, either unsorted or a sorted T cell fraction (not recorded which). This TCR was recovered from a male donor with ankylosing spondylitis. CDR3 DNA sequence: TGCGCCAGCAGCCAAGATCGGGCTAGCGGGCCCATTCAGTACTTC. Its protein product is CASSQDRASGPIQYF.